The clone carrying this TCR beta chain showed up many times. These data originate in a study of early T cells in non-severe SARS-CoV-2 infection. TCRdb re-called the 5' RACE reads with MiXCR, one entry per CDR3 protein. Of around 48,000 distinct CDR3 sequences listed, less than 15% are singletons. The source of this sequence is an adult who was a healthcare worker with PCR-confirmed SARS-CoV-2 infection or an uninfected control (not recorded which). Material for sequencing was whole blood.

The CDR3 region is CSREDPRDTEAFF. The DNA for the CDR3 is TGCAGCCGCGAGGACCCTCGGGACACTGAAGCTTTCTTT. The V and J genes are TRBV20-1 and TRBJ1-1, with no clear D. The germline V gene has CDR1 DFQATT and CDR2 SNEGSKA (reference sequence). The CDR3 extends over 13 amino acids.